This TCR beta chain was documented in a study of CD8 T cells in ankylosing spondylitis. Overall study results and limits: Disease-linked clones were reportedly significantly enriched in matched ankylosing spondylitis synovial fluid. Ankylosing spondylitis blood appeared to carry a characteristic TCR beta motif of seven to nine highly homologous variants. Those disease-linked clones were CD8+; they were also relatively rare in peripheral blood.

Per the germline V gene, CDR1 is SGHVS and CDR2 is FQNEAQ. V lost 6 bases, J lost 3 bases, and 15 bases lay in between. The CDR3 runs 14 residues. Quantitative 5'-RACE with molecular barcodes generated TCR beta libraries. A single record per CDR3 protein comes from TCRdb applying MiXCR to the 5' RACE reads. The repertoire holds under 200,000 distinct CDR3 sequences, with over 10% as singletons. This clonotype was recorded many times. The antigen is unknown. The sequence came from a female donor with ankylosing spondylitis or in good health (not recorded which). Sequencing was carried out using blood, either unsorted or a sorted T cell fraction (not recorded which). The rearrangement joins TRBV7-8 to TRBJ2-7, with D perhaps matching TRBD1 (6 bases). The CDR3 spells CASRPGTSFYEQYF. CDR3 DNA sequence: TGTGCCAGCAGACCCGGGACATCCTTCTACGAGCAGTACTTC.